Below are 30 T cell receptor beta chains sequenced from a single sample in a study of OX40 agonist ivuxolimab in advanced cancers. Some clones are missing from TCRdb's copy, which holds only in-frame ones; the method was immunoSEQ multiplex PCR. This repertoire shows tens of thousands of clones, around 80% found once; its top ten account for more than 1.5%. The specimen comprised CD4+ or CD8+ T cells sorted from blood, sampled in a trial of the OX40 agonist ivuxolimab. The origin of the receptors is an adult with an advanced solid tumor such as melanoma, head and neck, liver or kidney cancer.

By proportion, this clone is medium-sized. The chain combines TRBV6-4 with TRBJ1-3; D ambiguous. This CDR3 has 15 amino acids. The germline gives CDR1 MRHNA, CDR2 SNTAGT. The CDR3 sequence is CVDPPGSNSGNTIYF. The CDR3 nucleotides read TGTGTCGATCCCCCCGGATCAAACTCTGGAAACACCATATATTTT.

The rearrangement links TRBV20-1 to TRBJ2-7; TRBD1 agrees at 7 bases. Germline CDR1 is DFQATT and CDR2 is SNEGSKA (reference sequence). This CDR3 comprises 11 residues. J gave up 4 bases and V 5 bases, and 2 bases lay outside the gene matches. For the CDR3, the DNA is TGCAGTGCTTGGGACAGTTACGAGCAGTACTTC. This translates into CSAWDSYEQYF.

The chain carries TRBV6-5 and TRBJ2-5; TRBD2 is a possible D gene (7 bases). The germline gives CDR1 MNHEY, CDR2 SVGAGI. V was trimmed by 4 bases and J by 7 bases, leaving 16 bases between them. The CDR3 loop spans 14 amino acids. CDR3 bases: TGTGCCAGCAGTTCCCAAGGGGGGGGAGGGACCCAGTACTTC. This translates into CASSSQGGGGTQYF.

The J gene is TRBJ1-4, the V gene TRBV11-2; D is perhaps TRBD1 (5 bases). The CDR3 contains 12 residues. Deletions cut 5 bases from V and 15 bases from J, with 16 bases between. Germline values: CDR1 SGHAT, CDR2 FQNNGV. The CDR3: CASSTLGGWVFF. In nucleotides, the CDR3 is TGTGCCAGCAGCACCCTTGGGGGTTGGGTGTTTTTT.

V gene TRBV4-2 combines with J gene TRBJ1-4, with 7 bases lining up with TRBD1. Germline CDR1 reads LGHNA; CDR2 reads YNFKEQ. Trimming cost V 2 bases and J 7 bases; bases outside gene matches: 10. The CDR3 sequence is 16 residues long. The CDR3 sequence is CASSQPMTGSGEKLFF. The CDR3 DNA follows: TGTGCCAGCAGCCAACCAATGACAGGGTCTGGTGAAAAACTGTTTTTT.

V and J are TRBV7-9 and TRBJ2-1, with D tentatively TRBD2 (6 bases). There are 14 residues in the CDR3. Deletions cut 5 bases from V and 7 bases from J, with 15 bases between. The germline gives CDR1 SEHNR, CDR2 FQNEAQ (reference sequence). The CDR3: CASSLGLIRNEQFF. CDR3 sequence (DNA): TGTGCCAGCAGCCTGGGACTTATCAGGAATGAGCAGTTCTTC.

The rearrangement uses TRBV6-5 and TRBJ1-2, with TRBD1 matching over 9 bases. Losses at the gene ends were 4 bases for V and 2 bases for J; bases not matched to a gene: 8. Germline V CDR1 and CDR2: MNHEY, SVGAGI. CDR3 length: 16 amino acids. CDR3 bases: TGTGCCAGCAGTTCTCATACAGGGGGCCGAAACTATGGCTACACCTTC. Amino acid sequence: CASSSHTGGRNYGYTF.

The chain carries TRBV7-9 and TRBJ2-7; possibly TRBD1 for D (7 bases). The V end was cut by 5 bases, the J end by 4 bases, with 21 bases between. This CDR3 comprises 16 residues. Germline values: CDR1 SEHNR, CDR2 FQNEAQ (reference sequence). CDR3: CASSPARGEVTYEQYF. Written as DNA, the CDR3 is TGTGCCAGCAGCCCCGCCAGGGGGGAAGTTACGTACGAGCAGTACTTC.

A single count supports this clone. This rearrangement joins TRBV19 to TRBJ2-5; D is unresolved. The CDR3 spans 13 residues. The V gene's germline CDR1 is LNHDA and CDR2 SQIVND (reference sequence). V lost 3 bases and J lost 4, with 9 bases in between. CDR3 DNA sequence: TGTGCCAGTAGTATTAGGAGAGGAGAGACCCAGTACTTC. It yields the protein CASSIRRGETQYF.

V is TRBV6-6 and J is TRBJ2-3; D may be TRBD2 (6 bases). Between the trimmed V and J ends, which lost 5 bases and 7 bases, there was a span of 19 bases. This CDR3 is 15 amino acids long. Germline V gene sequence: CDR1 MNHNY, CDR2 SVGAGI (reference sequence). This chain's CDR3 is CASSPSSGVKNTQYF. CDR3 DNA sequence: TGTGCCAGCAGTCCCTCCTCGGGAGTAAAAAATACGCAGTATTTT.

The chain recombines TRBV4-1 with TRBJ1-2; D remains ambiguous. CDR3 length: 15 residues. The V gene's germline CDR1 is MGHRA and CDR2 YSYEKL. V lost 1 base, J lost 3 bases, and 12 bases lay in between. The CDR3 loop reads CASSQVGVSDYGYTF. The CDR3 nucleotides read TGCGCCAGCAGCCAAGTCGGCGTCAGTGACTATGGCTACACCTTC.

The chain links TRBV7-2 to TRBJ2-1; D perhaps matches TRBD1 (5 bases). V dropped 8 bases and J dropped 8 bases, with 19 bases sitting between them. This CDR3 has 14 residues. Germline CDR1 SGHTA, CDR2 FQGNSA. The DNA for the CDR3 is TGTGCCAGCGAAGGAAGGGGCATTAGAGATGAGCAGTTCTTC. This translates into CASEGRGIRDEQFF.

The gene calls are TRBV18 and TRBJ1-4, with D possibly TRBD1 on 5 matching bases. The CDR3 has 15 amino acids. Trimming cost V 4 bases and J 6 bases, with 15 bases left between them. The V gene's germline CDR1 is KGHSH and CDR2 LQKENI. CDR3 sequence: CASSRGSGRDEKLFF. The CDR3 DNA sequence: TGTGCCAGCTCACGGGGCTCAGGCCGGGATGAAAAACTGTTTTTT.

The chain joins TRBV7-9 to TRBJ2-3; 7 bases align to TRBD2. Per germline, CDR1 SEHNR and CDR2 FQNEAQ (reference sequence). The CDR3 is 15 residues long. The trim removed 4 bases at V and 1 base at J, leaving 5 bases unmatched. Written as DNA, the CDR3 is TGTGCCAGCAGCTATACTAGCGAGGGCACAGATACGCAGTATTTT. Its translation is CASSYTSEGTDTQYF.

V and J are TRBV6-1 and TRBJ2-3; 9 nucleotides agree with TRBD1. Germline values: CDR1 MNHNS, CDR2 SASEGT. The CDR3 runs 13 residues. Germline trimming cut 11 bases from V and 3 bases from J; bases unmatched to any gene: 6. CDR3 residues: CAGRTGVTDTQYF. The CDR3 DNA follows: TGTGCCGGGAGGACAGGGGTTACAGATACGCAGTATTTT.

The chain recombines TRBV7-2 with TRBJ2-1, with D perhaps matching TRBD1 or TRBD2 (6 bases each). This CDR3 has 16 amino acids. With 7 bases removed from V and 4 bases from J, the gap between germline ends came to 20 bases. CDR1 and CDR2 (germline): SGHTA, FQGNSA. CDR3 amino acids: CASTRGGQGSYNEQFF. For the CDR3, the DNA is TGTGCCAGCACCCGAGGGGGGCAGGGTAGTTACAATGAGCAGTTCTTC.

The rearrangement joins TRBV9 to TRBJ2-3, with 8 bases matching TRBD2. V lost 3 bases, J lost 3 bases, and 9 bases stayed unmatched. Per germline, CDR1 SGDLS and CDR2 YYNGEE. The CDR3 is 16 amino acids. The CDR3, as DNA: TGTGCCAGCAGCGCAATTAGCGGGACGGGGACAGATACGCAGTATTTT. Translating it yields CASSAISGTGTDTQYF. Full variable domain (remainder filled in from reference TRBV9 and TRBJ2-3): DSGVTQTPKHLITATGQRVTLRCSPRSGDLSVYWYQQSLDQGLQFLIQYYNGEERAKGNILERFSAQQFPDLHSELNLSSLELGDSALYFCASSAISGTGTDTQYFGPGTRLTVL.

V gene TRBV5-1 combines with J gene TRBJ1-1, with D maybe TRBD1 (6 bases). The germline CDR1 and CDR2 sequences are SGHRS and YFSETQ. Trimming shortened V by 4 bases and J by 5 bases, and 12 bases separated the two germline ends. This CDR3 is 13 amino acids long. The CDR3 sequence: CASSTQGRTEAFF. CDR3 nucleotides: TGCGCCAGCAGCACACAGGGACGGACTGAAGCTTTCTTT.

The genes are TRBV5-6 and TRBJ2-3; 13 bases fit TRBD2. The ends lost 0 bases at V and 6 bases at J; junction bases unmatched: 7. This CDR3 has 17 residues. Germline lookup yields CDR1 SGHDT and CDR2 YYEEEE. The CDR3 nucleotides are TGTGCCAGCAGCTTGGTGGTACTAGCGGGAGGGACCGATACGCAGTATTTT. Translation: CASSLVVLAGGTDTQYF.

CDR3 nucleotides: TGTGCCAGTAGTATTGTCGGGGACAGGTTTCGTGATGAAAAACTGTTTTTT. It is translated as CASSIVGDRFRDEKLFF. The rearrangement links TRBV19 to TRBJ1-4, with 8 bases identical to TRBD1. CDR3 size: 17 residues. Germline V gene data show CDR1 as LNHDA and CDR2 as SQIVND (reference sequence). V was clipped by 3 bases and J by 6 bases; unmatched bases: 12.

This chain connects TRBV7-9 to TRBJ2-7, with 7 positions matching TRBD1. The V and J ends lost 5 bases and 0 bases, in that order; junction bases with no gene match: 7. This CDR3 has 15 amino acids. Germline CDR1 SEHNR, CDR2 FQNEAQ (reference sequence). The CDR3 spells CASSDGQDNSYEQYF. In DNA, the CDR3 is TGTGCCAGCAGCGATGGACAGGACAACTCCTACGAGCAGTACTTC.

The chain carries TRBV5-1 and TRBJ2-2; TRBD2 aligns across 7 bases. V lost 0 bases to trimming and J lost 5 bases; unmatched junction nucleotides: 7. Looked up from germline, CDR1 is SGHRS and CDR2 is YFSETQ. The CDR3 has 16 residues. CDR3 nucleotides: TGCGCCAGCAGCTTGGCCTCGAGCGGGACTACCGGGGAGCTGTTTTTT. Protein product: CASSLASSGTTGELFF.

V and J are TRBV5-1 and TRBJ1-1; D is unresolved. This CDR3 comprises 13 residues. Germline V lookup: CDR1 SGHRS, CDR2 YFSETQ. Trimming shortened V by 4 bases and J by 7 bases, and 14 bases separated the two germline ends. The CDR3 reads CASSPWGGVEAFF. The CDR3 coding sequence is TGCGCCAGCAGCCCGTGGGGTGGCGTTGAAGCTTTCTTT.

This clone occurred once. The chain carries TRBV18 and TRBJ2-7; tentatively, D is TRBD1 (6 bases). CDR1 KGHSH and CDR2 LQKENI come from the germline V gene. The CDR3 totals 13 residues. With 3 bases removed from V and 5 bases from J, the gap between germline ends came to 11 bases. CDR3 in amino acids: CASSPSQGDEQYF. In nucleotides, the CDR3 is TGTGCCAGCTCACCGTCACAGGGTGACGAGCAGTACTTC.

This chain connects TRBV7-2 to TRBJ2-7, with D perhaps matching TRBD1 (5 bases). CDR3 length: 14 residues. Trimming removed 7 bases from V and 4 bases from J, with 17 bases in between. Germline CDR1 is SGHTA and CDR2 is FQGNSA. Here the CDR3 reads CASKQVQASYEQYF. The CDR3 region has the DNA TGTGCCAGCAAACAGGTTCAGGCATCTTACGAGCAGTACTTC.

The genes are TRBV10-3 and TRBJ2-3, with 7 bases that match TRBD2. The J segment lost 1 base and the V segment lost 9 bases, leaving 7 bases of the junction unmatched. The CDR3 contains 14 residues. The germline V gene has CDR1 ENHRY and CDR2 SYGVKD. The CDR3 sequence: CAISSAGGTDTQYF. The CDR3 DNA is TGTGCCATTTCAAGCGCGGGGGGCACAGATACGCAGTATTTT.

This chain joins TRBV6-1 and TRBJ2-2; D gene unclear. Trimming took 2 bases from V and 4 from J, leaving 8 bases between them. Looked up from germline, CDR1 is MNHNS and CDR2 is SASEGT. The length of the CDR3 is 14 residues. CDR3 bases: TGTGCCAGCAGTGAATCACCGTTCACCGGGGAGCTGTTTTTT. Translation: CASSESPFTGELFF.

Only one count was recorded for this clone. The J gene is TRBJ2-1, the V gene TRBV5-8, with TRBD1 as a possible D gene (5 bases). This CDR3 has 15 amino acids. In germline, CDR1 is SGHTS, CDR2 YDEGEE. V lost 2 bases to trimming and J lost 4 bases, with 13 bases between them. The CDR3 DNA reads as TGTGCCAGCAGCTTCCCAGGGATGGGTTACAATGAGCAGTTCTTC. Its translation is CASSFPGMGYNEQFF. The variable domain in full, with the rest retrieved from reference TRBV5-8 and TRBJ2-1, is EAGVTQSPTHLIKTRGQQATLRCSPISGHTSVYWYQQALGLGLQFLLWYDEGEERNRGNFPPRFSGRQFPNYSSELNVNALELEDSALYLCASSFPGMGYNEQFFGPGTRLTVL.

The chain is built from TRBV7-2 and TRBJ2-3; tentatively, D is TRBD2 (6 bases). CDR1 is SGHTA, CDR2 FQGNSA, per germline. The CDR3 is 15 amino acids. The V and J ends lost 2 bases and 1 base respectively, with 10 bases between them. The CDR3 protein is CASSLSGSRTDTQYF. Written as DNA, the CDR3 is TGTGCCAGCAGCTTATCCGGGAGTCGCACAGATACGCAGTATTTT.

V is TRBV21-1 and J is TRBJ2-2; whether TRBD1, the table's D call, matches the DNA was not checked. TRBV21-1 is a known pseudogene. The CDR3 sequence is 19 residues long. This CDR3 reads CASSDRTGARIPNTGELFF. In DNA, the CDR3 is TGTGCCAGCAGCGACCGGACAGGGGCCCGCATTCCGAACACCGGGGAGCTGTTTTTT.